One sample yielded the 27 T cell receptor beta chains listed below, sequenced in a study of blood T cells in healthy people across ages. Combining a sample-barcoded 5' primer with a J-beta primer mix, a second PCR ran for about 6 to 12 cycles. TCRdb re-called the 5' RACE reads through MiXCR, storing one row per CDR3 protein. The sample lists 790,000 or so distinct CDR3 sequences, roughly 56% occurring once. Sequenced sample: blood. The receptor source for this set is a man in his forties in good health.

The chain recombines TRBV9 with TRBJ1-6, with D maybe TRBD1 (5 bases). The V and J ends lost 0 bases and 7 bases respectively, with 11 bases between them. CDR3 length: 15 amino acids. Per germline, CDR1 SGDLS and CDR2 YYNGEE. Written as DNA, the CDR3 is TGTGCCAGCAGCGTAGCTTGGGGGGAAAATTCACCCCTCCACTTT. It specifies CASSVAWGENSPLHF.

This clonotype was detected a few times. This chain links TRBV27 with TRBJ2-3; D remains unclear. This CDR3 spans 16 amino acids. Trimming removed 2 bases from V and 4 bases from J, with 16 bases in between. Germline assignment: CDR1 MNHEY and CDR2 SMNVEV (reference sequence). In DNA, the CDR3 is TGTGCCAGCAGTTTAATAATGGGCGGATATTCAGATACGCAGTATTTT. Its protein is CASSLIMGGYSDTQYF.

Regarding this clonotype: At one of its ends the junction is not consistent with the germline gene, which may arise from a read error. V is TRBV28 and J is TRBJ1-2, with D possibly TRBD1 on 6 matching bases. Germline loops: CDR1 MDHEN, CDR2 SYDVKM. The length of the CDR3 is 17 residues. The DNA for the CDR3 is TGTGCCAGCAGTCCGCGTGGGGGGGCCAAAGCTAACTATGACTACACCTTC. Encoded protein: CASSPRGGAKANYDYTF.

V and J are TRBV20-1 and TRBJ2-7; 10 bases are shared with TRBD1. The CDR3 is 18 amino acids. The J segment lost 3 bases and the V segment lost 2 bases, leaving 16 bases of the junction unmatched. The germline V gene encodes CDR1 DFQATT and CDR2 SNEGSKA (reference sequence). The CDR3 DNA reads as TGCAGTGCTAGAAAGACTAGGGACAGGGGAATAACCATCTACGAGCAGTACTTC. Amino acid sequence: CSARKTRDRGITIYEQYF.

Comments on this clonotype: One junction end does not reproduce the germline sequence, and a read error may be involved. V usage is TRBV13 and J usage is TRBJ2-1; D might be TRBD1 (6 bases). The CDR3 contains 17 residues. The germline CDR1 and CDR2 sequences are PRHDT and FYEKMQ (reference sequence). CDR3 in amino acids: CAGSYETGSSSYNEQFF. Written as DNA, the CDR3 is TGTGCCGGCAGCTACGAGACAGGAAGCAGCTCCTACAATGAGCAGTTCTTC.

The chain recombines TRBV10-3 with TRBJ2-5, with 7 bases identical to TRBD2. The trim removed 10 bases at V and 3 bases at J, leaving 11 bases unmatched. The CDR3 totals 14 residues. Germline CDR1 ENHRY, CDR2 SYGVKD. The CDR3 reads CATSGVSSEETQYF. CDR3 nucleotides: TGTGCCACCAGCGGGGTGTCCTCGGAAGAGACCCAGTACTTC.

The V call is TRBV27, the J call TRBJ1-6; no clear D gene. V lost 8 bases and J lost 8, with 16 bases in between. The CDR3 sequence is 14 residues long. In germline, CDR1 is MNHEY, CDR2 SMNVEV (reference sequence). The CDR3 DNA reads TGTGCCAGCTCTTTCGGGCGGCAAGATTCACCCCTCCACTTT. Its translation: CASSFGRQDSPLHF.

This clonotype was found once. V usage is TRBV20-1 and J usage is TRBJ2-3; no reliable D call. The CDR3 length is 13 residues. From germline, CDR1 is DFQATT and CDR2 SNEGSKA (reference sequence). With 7 bases removed from V and 6 bases from J, the gap between germline ends came to 17 bases. The CDR3 coding sequence is TGCAGTGAAAGGCCCCCTTCGAGGGATACGCAGTATTTT. Translated, it gives CSERPPSRDTQYF.

V gene TRBV4-1 combines with J gene TRBJ2-4; a possible D gene is TRBD2 (6 bases). V lost 0 bases, J lost 7 bases, and 16 bases lay in between. Germline values: CDR1 MGHRA, CDR2 YSYEKL. The CDR3 contains 16 residues. CDR3 nucleotides: TGCGCCAGCAGCCAAGATACGGGGGAGGCACGGAACATTCAGTACTTC. Translated: CASSQDTGEARNIQYF.

This chain joins TRBV7-9 and TRBJ2-3; TRBD1 matches 9 bases. The CDR3 sequence is 16 residues long. The germline V gene has CDR1 SEHNR and CDR2 FQNEAQ (reference sequence). V shed 5 bases, J shed 6 bases, and the junction held 12 bases outside the gene matches. In DNA, the CDR3 is TGTGCCAGCAGCCGACTTGCCGGGACAGGGTCTGATACGCAGTATTTT. Protein: CASSRLAGTGSDTQYF.

The rearrangement links TRBV24-1 to TRBJ2-5, with TRBD2 identical over 8 bases. With V trimmed by 1 base and J by 1 base, 7 bases remained unmatched. CDR1 and CDR2 (germline): KGHDR, SFDVKD. CDR3 size: 17 residues. The CDR3 DNA reads as TGTGCCACCAGTGATTTAGCGGGGGCGAGAGGCCAAGAGACCCAGTACTTC. Its translation: CATSDLAGARGQETQYF.

The chain is built from TRBV7-3 and TRBJ2-6, with unresolved D. This CDR3 has 15 amino acids. Germline values: CDR1 SGHTA, CDR2 FQGTGA. Trimming removed 6 bases from V and 0 bases from J, with 9 bases in between. CDR3 DNA: TGTGCCAGCAGATTTACGGTCTCTGGGGCCAACGTCCTGACTTTC. Translated: CASRFTVSGANVLTF.

This clonotype has just a few counts. DNA of the CDR3: TGCGCCAGCAGCTACCAGCGGGCCAGCACAGATACGCAGTATTTT. This translates into CASSYQRASTDTQYF. The V call is TRBV5-1, the J call TRBJ2-3; possible D gene TRBD2, 6 bases. This CDR3 region has 15 residues. V was trimmed by 3 bases and J by 0 bases, leaving 11 bases between them. In germline, CDR1 is SGHRS, CDR2 YFSETQ.

The chain's CDR3 is CASSFFGGDTDTQYF. The CDR3 coding sequence is TGTGCCAGCAGCTTTTTTGGCGGAGACACAGATACGCAGTATTTT. The chain has TRBV7-9 and TRBJ2-3; D remains unclear. The length of the CDR3 is 15 residues. In germline, CDR1 is SEHNR, CDR2 FQNEAQ (reference sequence). V was clipped by 3 bases and J by 2 bases, with 12 bases between them.

The V gene is TRBV12-3 or TRBV12-4, the J gene TRBJ1-2, with 8 bases identical to TRBD1. V gave up 3 bases and J gave up 8 bases; unmatched junction bases: 14. This CDR3 region has 16 residues. DNA of the CDR3: TGTGCCAGCAGTTTGTATGTCGGCAGGGGGCTAGAAGGCTACACCTTC. Encoded protein: CASSLYVGRGLEGYTF.

The chain uses TRBV5-5 and TRBJ1-6; D is possibly TRBD1 (6 bases). V lost 4 bases, J lost 10 bases, and 21 bases lay in between. CDR1 and CDR2 from the germline V gene are SGHKS and YYEKEE (reference sequence). This CDR3 is built from 16 residues. CDR3 nucleotide sequence: TGTGCCAGCAGCGGCGACGGGGGCGAGTTAGGCTCACCCCTCCACTTT. Translated, it gives CASSGDGGELGSPLHF.

This rearrangement joins TRBV4-2 to TRBJ1-6; maybe TRBD1 (5 bases). Deletions cut 1 base from V and 7 bases from J, with 11 bases between. CDR1 is LGHNA, CDR2 YNFKEQ, per germline. The length of the CDR3 is 15 residues. CDR3 region: CASSQGLQGNSPLHF. The DNA of the CDR3 is TGTGCCAGCAGCCAAGGTCTCCAGGGCAATTCACCCCTCCACTTT.

This clonotype was detected once. This rearrangement joins TRBV7-2 to TRBJ2-1; tentative D call: TRBD1 (5 bases). Trimming stripped 0 bases from V and 6 bases from J, with 12 bases between. This CDR3 has 15 residues. Germline assignment: CDR1 SGHTA and CDR2 FQGNSA. The CDR3 spells CASSLARSQGNEQFF. CDR3 in DNA: TGTGCCAGCAGCTTAGCCCGCTCTCAGGGCAATGAGCAGTTCTTC. Supplemented by reference TRBV7-2 and TRBJ2-1, the full variable domain reads GAGVSQSPSNKVTEKGKDVELRCDPISGHTALYWYRQSLGQGLEFLIYFQGNSAPDKSGLPSDRFSAERTGGSVSTLTIQRTQQEDSAVYLCASSLARSQGNEQFFGPGTRLTVL.

This clonotype showed up just a few times. The chain has TRBV27 and TRBJ2-7, with 15 bases matching TRBD2. CDR1 MNHEY and CDR2 SMNVEV come from the germline V gene (reference sequence). The CDR3 contains 15 residues. Trimming removed 6 bases from V and 7 bases from J; junction bases left unmatched: 7. Here the CDR3 DNA reads TGTGCCAGCAGACGGCCGGGACTAGCGGGAGGAGAGCAGTACTTC. This translates into CASRRPGLAGGEQYF.

The chain carries TRBV29-1 and TRBJ1-1; no reliable D call. CDR3 length: 13 residues. CDR1 and CDR2 from the germline V gene are SQVTM and ANQGSEA. Trimming took off 5 bases at V and 1 base at J, with 11 bases between the two ends. CDR3 DNA: TGCAGCGTTTCTGGAGGAGGGAACACTGAAGCTTTCTTT. Protein: CSVSGGGNTEAFF.

The rearrangement links TRBV7-3 to TRBJ2-5; D is possibly TRBD1 (5 bases). CDR1 is SGHTA, CDR2 FQGTGA, per germline. The V gene lost 2 bases and the J gene lost 1 base, with 11 bases spanning the gap. This CDR3 region has 15 residues. The CDR3 DNA is TGTGCCAGCAGCTTACAGGGTTCCCTCCAAGAGACCCAGTACTTC. This gives the protein CASSLQGSLQETQYF.

The sample holds a few counts of this clonotype. The chain is built from TRBV29-1 and TRBJ2-1; D might be TRBD1 (5 bases). From germline, CDR1 is SQVTM and CDR2 ANQGSEA. Trimming took 6 bases from V and 5 from J, leaving 14 bases between them. CDR3 size: 13 residues. The CDR3 protein is CSVQGADDNEQFF. In nucleotides, the CDR3 is TGCAGCGTCCAAGGGGCTGATGACAATGAGCAGTTCTTC.

The J gene is TRBJ2-3, the V gene TRBV14; a possible D gene is TRBD2 (6 bases). Germline CDR1 SGHDN, CDR2 FVKESK. The V end was cut by 0 bases, the J end by 4 bases, with 14 bases between. The CDR3 covers 16 residues. The CDR3 loop reads CASSQEGRNESDTQYF. CDR3 coding DNA: TGTGCCAGCAGCCAAGAGGGGAGGAATGAGTCAGATACGCAGTATTTT.

The rearrangement links TRBV15 to TRBJ2-5; D call uncertain. The germline V gene encodes CDR1 LNHNV and CDR2 YYDKDF (reference sequence). V lost 1 base to trimming and J lost 1 base, with 10 bases between them. The CDR3 length is 15 residues. CDR3 sequence reads: CATSRATRSQETQYF. CDR3 DNA: TGTGCCACCAGCAGAGCTACGAGAAGCCAAGAGACCCAGTACTTC.

The rearrangement joins TRBV28 to TRBJ2-5; D call uncertain. The CDR3 length is 11 residues. The V end lost 10 bases, the J end lost 11 bases, and 17 bases lay between the germline ends. Germline assignment: CDR1 MDHEN and CDR2 SYDVKM. CDR3 amino acids: CATRGPASQYF. CDR3 DNA sequence: TGTGCCACCAGAGGACCAGCTTCGCAGTACTTC.

The V call is TRBV28, the J call TRBJ2-1, with D possibly called TRBD1 or TRBD2 (5 bases each). CDR1 MDHEN and CDR2 SYDVKM come from the germline V gene. CDR3 length: 14 amino acids. V shed 8 bases and J shed 6 bases, with 17 bases lying between them. The CDR3 is CASFRGAVVNEQFF. DNA for the CDR3: TGTGCCAGCTTTAGGGGAGCGGTGGTCAATGAGCAGTTCTTC.

This rearrangement joins TRBV7-2 to TRBJ2-6; D might be TRBD2 (5 bases). V was cut by 7 bases and J by 4 bases, with 14 bases left in between. CDR1 and CDR2 (germline): SGHTA, FQGNSA. The CDR3 is 15 amino acids. In nucleotides, the CDR3 is TGTGCCAGCATCCTGGGAGCCACCGGGGCCAACGTCCTGACTTTC. This encodes CASILGATGANVLTF. The full variable domain, its missing parts supplied by reference TRBV7-2 and TRBJ2-6, is GAGVSQSPSNKVTEKGKDVELRCDPISGHTALYWYRQSLGQGLEFLIYFQGNSAPDKSGLPSDRFSAERTGGSVSTLTIQRTQQEDSAVYLCASILGATGANVLTFGAGSRLTVL.